This T cell receptor (beta chain) comes out of a study of cytomegalovirus exposure and HLA in healthy donors. Notes on this clone: No antigen is known for it.

Study results and caveats: The number of N-insertions in an Asian-associated ancestry cluster was reportedly below the roughly 660-donor mean in a later analysis. Earlier results showed most TCR beta V segments being productive about 87% or about 30% of the time.

The PCR contained 60 Vbeta and 13 Jbeta primers. Profiled with immunoSEQ multiplex PCR; TCRdb holds only in-frame clones, not every one. Of about 160,000 clones listed, around 81% were seen once; the top ten hold around 1%. CDR3 length: 15 amino acids. Trimming stripped 2 bases from V and 4 bases from J, with 12 bases between. In germline, CDR1 is MNHNS, CDR2 SASEGT. The chain has TRBV6-1 and TRBJ2-1; tentative D call: TRBD1 (5 bases). The receptor's source is a middle-aged woman in good health and CMV-seronegative. The specimen sequenced was PBMCs. The CDR3 here is CASSELTGRYNEQFF. In DNA form, the CDR3 reads TGTGCCAGCAGTGAATTAACAGGCAGATACAATGAGCAGTTCTTC.